This passage covers 27 T cell receptor beta chains from one sample sequenced in a study of cytomegalovirus exposure and HLA in healthy donors listed by TCRdb under 2017. The library came from the immunoSEQ multiplex PCR assay. For the multiplex PCR, a mixture combining 60 forward primers for TCR Vbeta segments and 13 reverse primers for TCR Jbeta segments was used. TCRdb provides this immuneACCESS table in a form limited to in-frame rearrangements. Some clones are lacking; in checked studies, under half of them reflect an unresolved V gene, and why the rest are absent is not known. In all, the sample holds around 220,000 clones, and 75% to 85% of those were seen once. About 1.4% of the sample is held by the ten biggest clonotypes. The sample comprised PBMCs. The receptors shown here come from a girl aged 5-17 years in good health and CMV-seronegative.

CDR3: CASSPVTSGRANTQYF. For the CDR3, the DNA is TGTGCCAGCAGTCCAGTAACTAGCGGGAGGGCAAATACGCAGTATTTT. V usage is TRBV28 and J usage is TRBJ2-3, with 13 bases matching TRBD2. The CDR3 covers 16 residues. The V and J ends lost 5 bases and 7 bases, in that order; junction bases with no gene match: 9. Germline lookup yields CDR1 MDHEN and CDR2 SYDVKM. The entire variable domain, with the rest obtained from reference TRBV28 and TRBJ2-3, is as follows: DVKVTQSSRYLVKRTGEKVFLECVQDMDHENMFWYRQDPGLGLRLIYFSYDVKMKEKGDIPEGYSVSREKKERFSLILESASTNQTSMYLCASSPVTSGRANTQYFGPGTRLTVL.

This chain uses TRBV2 with TRBJ2-7; a possible D gene is TRBD2 (6 bases). Trimming took off 6 bases at V and 1 base at J, with 16 bases between the two ends. The CDR3 totals 15 residues. The germline gives CDR1 SNHLY, CDR2 FYNNEI. CDR3 residues: CASSIPGESSYEQYF. In nucleotides, the CDR3 is TGTGCCAGCAGCATACCGGGAGAAAGTTCCTACGAGCAGTACTTC.

The chain couples TRBV6-1 to TRBJ2-5; D call uncertain. The DNA end is a closer match to TRBJ2-7, so the J assignment may be wrong. In germline, CDR1 is MNHNS, CDR2 SASEGT. The CDR3 is 12 amino acids. CDR3 nucleotide sequence: TGTGCCAGCAGTTCAACCACCTACGAGCAGTACTTC. Translating it yields CASSSTTYEQYF.

In its sample, this clone was seen once. J is TRBJ2-7 and V is TRBV7-9, with TRBD1 as a possible D gene (6 bases). Germline CDR1 and CDR2: SEHNR and FQNEAQ (reference sequence). This CDR3 is built from 17 residues. Trimming cost V 7 bases and J 5 bases, with 27 bases left between them. This CDR3 is CASTPYGTTGIVHEQYF. The CDR3 nucleotides are TGTGCCAGCACCCCTTACGGGACAACAGGGATCGTCCACGAGCAGTACTTC.

This clone was counted a single time. The CDR3 nucleotides read TGCGCCAGCAGCTCGGGACAGTTCCAAGAGACCCAGTACTTC. Protein product: CASSSGQFQETQYF. The chain carries TRBV5-1 and TRBJ2-5, with 7 bases that match TRBD1. The germline CDR1 and CDR2 sequences are SGHRS and YFSETQ. Losses at the gene ends were 3 bases for V and 1 base for J; bases not matched to a gene: 3. The CDR3 loop spans 14 amino acids.

The table lists this clone with a few counts. The chain joins TRBV7-9 to TRBJ2-7; D possibly corresponds to TRBD2 (5 bases). The CDR3 runs 13 residues. The V end lost 3 bases, the J end lost 6 bases, and 12 bases lay between the germline ends. CDR1 is SEHNR and CDR2 is FQNEAQ in the germline V gene (reference sequence). The CDR3 nucleotides are TGTGCCAGCAGCTTGTCGATTGGGAGCGAGCAGTACTTC. It encodes CASSLSIGSEQYF.

V is TRBV4-2 and J is TRBJ1-3; D is unclear. V lost 0 bases and J lost 0, with 9 bases in between. The CDR3 is made up of 16 amino acids. Germline V gene sequence: CDR1 LGHNA, CDR2 YNFKEQ. The CDR3 is CASSQDVSYSGNTIYF. Here the CDR3 DNA reads TGTGCCAGCAGCCAAGATGTATCCTACTCTGGAAACACCATATATTTT.

Of note for this clone: Since the CDR3 does not end with the conserved phenylalanine or tryptophan, this likely comes from a read error. It is unclear where the CDR3 begins or ends on the DNA, so no DNA is shown, and the CDR3 is as TCRdb lists it. CDR3 loop: CSASKGDKIVQ. The chain couples TRBV20-1 to TRBJ1-3; the table's D call, TRBD1, has no DNA check behind it. Inclusive of both ends, the CDR3 amounts to 11 amino acids. Germline V CDR1 and CDR2: DFQATT, SNEGSKA (reference sequence).

The gene calls are TRBV6-1 and TRBJ2-2, with D tentatively TRBD2 (6 bases). CDR1 and CDR2 (germline): MNHNS, SASEGT. V gave up 1 base and J gave up 5 bases, with 11 bases separating them. The CDR3 spans 15 residues. The DNA for the CDR3 is TGTGCCAGCAGTGAAGAGGACGGGAGTACCGGGGAGCTGTTTTTT. This sequence encodes CASSEEDGSTGELFF.

This chain uses TRBV29-1 with TRBJ2-2; TRBD1 is a possible D gene (5 bases). Germline CDR1 and CDR2: SQVTM and ANQGSEA. The V and J ends lost 4 bases and 3 bases respectively, with 12 bases between them. This CDR3 has 14 amino acids. CDR3 loop: CSVVMDTYTGELFF. DNA for the CDR3: TGCAGCGTTGTTATGGACACCTACACCGGGGAGCTGTTTTTT.

This CDR3 is CASSLPAANGYTF. DNA for the CDR3: TGTGCCAGCAGCTTGCCGGCGGCGAATGGCTACACCTTC. This chain links TRBV5-6 with TRBJ1-2; D remains unclear. Germline CDR1 and CDR2: SGHDT and YYEEEE. This CDR3 has 13 amino acids. V gave up 1 base and J gave up 6 bases, with 10 bases separating them.

This clone was counted only a few times. V usage is TRBV2 and J usage is TRBJ2-5; the D is unclear. V lost 8 bases, J lost 0 bases, and 4 bases lay in between. The CDR3 contains 11 residues. The germline V gene encodes CDR1 SNHLY and CDR2 FYNNEI. CDR3 region: CASDYQETQYF. The CDR3 DNA sequence: TGTGCCAGCGACTACCAAGAGACCCAGTACTTC.

The chain employs TRBV27 and TRBJ2-5, with 8 bases that match TRBD1. CDR1 MNHEY and CDR2 SMNVEV come from the germline V gene (reference sequence). V was pared by 6 bases and J by 2 bases, with 8 bases of the junction left unmatched. This CDR3 is 15 amino acids long. CDR3 coding DNA: TGTGCCAGCAGAGCAGGACAGGGACATCAAGAGACCCAGTACTTC. This gives the protein CASRAGQGHQETQYF.

This chain links TRBV9 with TRBJ2-5, with 13 bases identical to TRBD2. This CDR3 contains 15 residues. J was trimmed by 2 bases and V by 3 bases; bases with no gene match: 1. The germline V gene has CDR1 SGDLS and CDR2 YYNGEE. The CDR3: CASSAGLAGQETQYF. The CDR3 bases are TGTGCCAGCAGCGCGGGACTAGCGGGGCAAGAGACCCAGTACTTC.

V usage is TRBV4-2 and J usage is TRBJ2-3, with 9 bases lining up with TRBD2. Germline CDR1 is LGHNA and CDR2 is YNFKEQ. CDR3 length: 17 amino acids. J gave up 2 bases and V 0 bases, and 6 bases lay outside the gene matches. CDR3: CASSQEGLAVFTDTQYF. In nucleotides, the CDR3 is TGTGCCAGCAGCCAAGAGGGACTAGCTGTCTTCACAGATACGCAGTATTTT.

J is TRBJ2-6 and V is TRBV28, with D unresolved. This CDR3 contains 18 residues. Germline V gene lookup returns CDR1 MDHEN and CDR2 SYDVKM. V shed 4 bases and J shed 3 bases, with 19 bases lying between them. The CDR3 reads CASSYPLLVVGGANVLTF. CDR3 DNA sequence: TGTGCCAGCAGTTACCCCCTGCTAGTGGTAGGTGGGGCCAACGTCCTGACTTTC.

The V call is TRBV5-1, the J call TRBJ2-7; no definite D call. The CDR3 totals 14 residues. The V end was cut by 4 bases, the J end by 0 bases, with 11 bases between. The V gene's germline CDR1 is SGHRS and CDR2 YFSETQ. CDR3 amino acids: CASSPSTPSYEQYF. CDR3 sequence (DNA): TGCGCCAGCAGCCCCTCGACACCCTCCTACGAGCAGTACTTC.

This chain connects TRBV7-9 to TRBJ1-4; TRBD1 agrees at 9 bases. The V segment lost 4 bases and the J segment 5 bases; nucleotides outside the gene matches: 2. The CDR3 totals 14 residues. Germline CDR1 SEHNR, CDR2 FQNEAQ (reference sequence). The CDR3 reads CASSSGTGNEKLFF. In nucleotides, the CDR3 is TGTGCCAGCAGCTCCGGGACAGGGAATGAAAAACTGTTTTTT.

The gene calls are TRBV15 and TRBJ2-2, with D tentatively TRBD2 (6 bases). The CDR3 spans 17 residues. The germline V gene has CDR1 LNHNV and CDR2 YYDKDF (reference sequence). Trimming took off 0 bases at V and 1 base at J, with 12 bases between the two ends. The CDR3 region is CATSRDRGSGNTGELFF. For the CDR3, the DNA is TGTGCCACCAGCAGAGATCGGGGTAGCGGGAACACCGGGGAGCTGTTTTTT.

V gene TRBV6-5 combines with J gene TRBJ1-1; 8 bases map to TRBD1. V shed 6 bases, J shed 11 bases, and the junction held 14 bases outside the gene matches. Germline CDR1 reads MNHEY; CDR2 reads SVGAGI. The length of the CDR3 is 14 residues. The CDR3 nucleotides read TGTGCCAGCAGCTCAGCCTCACAGGGGGTTTGGGCTTTCTTT. Protein product: CASSSASQGVWAFF.

The chain joins TRBV14 to TRBJ2-4; D perhaps matches TRBD2 (6 bases). Germline V gene sequence: CDR1 SGHDN, CDR2 FVKESK. Trimming shortened V by 5 bases and J by 6 bases, and 11 bases separated the two germline ends. The CDR3 consists of 13 residues. CDR3 bases: TGTGCCAGCAGCGGTGTGGGGGGAAACATTCAGTACTTC. Its protein is CASSGVGGNIQYF. Together with reference TRBV14 and TRBJ2-4, the CDR3 gives the full variable domain: EAGVTQFPSHSVIEKGQTVTLRCDPISGHDNLYWYRRVMGKEIKFLLHFVKESKQDESGMPNNRFLAERTGGTYSTLKVQPAELEDSGVYFCASSGVGGNIQYFGAGTRLSVL.

The V and J genes are TRBV6-5 and TRBJ2-7, with D maybe TRBD1 (6 bases). Germline V gene data show CDR1 as MNHEY and CDR2 as SVGAGI. The CDR3 runs to 13 residues. Between the trimmed V and J ends, which lost 6 bases and 1 base, there was a span of 10 bases. CDR3 nucleotide sequence: TGTGCCAGCAGGCCTACAGGGTCCTACGAGCAGTACTTC. The encoded protein is CASRPTGSYEQYF.

This clone was recorded a few times. The rearrangement joins TRBV6-1 to TRBJ1-1; D may be TRBD1 (6 bases). Germline CDR1 and CDR2: MNHNS and SASEGT. This CDR3 comprises 14 residues. Trimming cost V 1 base and J 3 bases, with 9 bases left between them. CDR3 sequence: CASSEDRVDTEAFF. Written as DNA, the CDR3 is TGTGCCAGCAGTGAAGACAGGGTGGACACTGAAGCTTTCTTT.

This clone was counted a few times. This chain joins TRBV29-1 and TRBJ1-1; TRBD1 might be the D (5 bases). Germline CDR1 SQVTM, CDR2 ANQGSEA. The CDR3 is made up of 11 amino acids. The V and J ends lost 7 bases and 4 bases respectively, with 10 bases between them. The CDR3 is CSAQGGTEAFF. Written as DNA, the CDR3 is TGCAGCGCTCAGGGTGGCACTGAAGCTTTCTTT.

The chain links TRBV7-3 to TRBJ1-1; TRBD1 agrees at 10 bases. The CDR3 consists of 15 residues. Germline CDR1 reads SGHTA; CDR2 reads FQGTGA. With 4 bases clipped from V and 5 bases from J, the junction kept 7 bases outside the gene matches. The CDR3 sequence is CASSSTGGSSTEAFF. CDR3 DNA sequence: TGTGCCAGCAGCTCGACAGGGGGCTCGAGTACTGAAGCTTTCTTT.

The rearrangement uses TRBV27 and TRBJ1-1; unclear D gene. V gave up 6 bases and J gave up 7 bases, with 15 bases separating them. This CDR3 spans 13 amino acids. Germline CDR1 MNHEY, CDR2 SMNVEV (reference sequence). CDR3 sequence: CASRRRALGEAFF. The CDR3 DNA reads as TGTGCCAGCAGGAGGAGAGCGTTAGGTGAAGCTTTCTTT.

This rearrangement joins TRBV6-1 to TRBJ2-1, with 11 bases that match TRBD2. CDR1 MNHNS and CDR2 SASEGT come from the germline V gene. V trimming: 6 bases; J trimming: 6 bases; junction bases outside the gene matches: 7. The length of the CDR3 is 15 residues. CDR3 nucleotide sequence: TGTGCCAGCAGGTCGACTAGCGGGATAGCCAATGAGCAGTTCTTC. Translated: CASRSTSGIANEQFF.